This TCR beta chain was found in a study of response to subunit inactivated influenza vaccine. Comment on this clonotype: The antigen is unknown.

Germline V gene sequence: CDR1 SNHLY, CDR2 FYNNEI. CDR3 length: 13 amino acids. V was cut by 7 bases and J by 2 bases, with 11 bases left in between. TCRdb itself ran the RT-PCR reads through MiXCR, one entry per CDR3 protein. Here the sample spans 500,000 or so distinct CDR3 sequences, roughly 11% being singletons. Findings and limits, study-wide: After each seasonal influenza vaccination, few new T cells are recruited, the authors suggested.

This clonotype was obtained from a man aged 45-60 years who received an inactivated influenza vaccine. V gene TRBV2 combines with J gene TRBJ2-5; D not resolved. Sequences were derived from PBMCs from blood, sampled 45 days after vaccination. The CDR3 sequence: CASTKRWQETQYF. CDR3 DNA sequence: TGTGCCAGCACCAAAAGGTGGCAAGAGACCCAGTACTTC.